The clone carrying this TCR beta chain turned up a few times. The target antigen is unknown. TCRdb re-called the 5' RACE reads through MiXCR, storing one row per CDR3 protein. The table records 1.5 million to 2 million distinct CDR3 sequences, 25% to 35% of them present only once. The sample is drawn from a study of identical twins. Regarding the study as a whole: There is a chance that invariant MAIT and iNKT cells partially muddied zero-insertion analyses.

V was trimmed by 0 bases and J by 5 bases, leaving 7 bases between them. The CDR3 is 13 residues long. Germline V CDR1 and CDR2: MNHEY, SVGAGI. The material sequenced was cord blood. The V and J genes are TRBV6-5 and TRBJ1-1; tentative D call: TRBD1 (5 bases). This clonotype was sampled from a newborn girl in good health. CDR3 region: CASSYSRATEAFF. CDR3 DNA sequence: TGTGCCAGCAGTTACTCCAGGGCGACTGAAGCTTTCTTT.